One sample yielded the 19 T cell receptor beta chains listed below, sequenced in a study of tumor-infiltrating lymphocytes in primary liver carcinoma (dated by TCRdb to about 2017). Blood RNA was extracted from unsorted whole blood with TRIzol reagent; germline DNA came from the DNeasy Blood & Tissue kit. Sequencer: Illumina HiSeq 2500. A constant-region primer and ProtoScript II reverse transcriptase were used to reverse-transcribe TCRbeta-specific cDNA from around 540 ng total RNA. Three nested multiplex PCR rounds, following a slightly modified ARM-PCR procedure, were used to build the TCRbeta libraries. Each of the first two PCR rounds ran for approximately 10 cycles and used multiplex TRBV1-TRBV30 forward primers together with a Cbeta reverse primer. TCRdb handled the public reads itself, with Q25 trimming in fastp and clone calling in MiXCR, and kept productive beta chains. Entries are consolidated by CDR3 protein sequence, retaining the most common genes and DNA. The sample table lists about 210,000 distinct CDR3 sequences, about 61% of them with a count of one. Clones ranked in the top ten supply 6% to 8.5% of the sample.

Sequencing used peripheral blood. The receptors here all came from a woman aged 60-75 years with primary liver carcinoma and hepatitis B virus infection.

This clonotype was seen just once. The rearrangement links TRBV25-1 to TRBJ2-3, with D possibly being TRBD1 (6 bases). The CDR3 is 15 amino acids. The germline V gene encodes CDR1 MGHDK and CDR2 SYGVNS. The V gene lost 3 bases and the J gene lost 2 bases, with 12 bases spanning the gap. CDR3 residues: CASSDSGANTDTQYF. The CDR3, as DNA: TGTGCCAGCAGTGATTCAGGGGCTAACACAGATACGCAGTATTTT.

Notes on this clonotype: Since the CDR3 does not end with the conserved phenylalanine or tryptophan, this likely comes from a read error. J is TRBJ1-2 and V is TRBV29-1, with D perhaps matching TRBD1 (5 bases). This CDR3 contains 13 residues. Germline V CDR1 and CDR2: SQVTM, ANQGSEA. V was trimmed by 3 bases and J by 4 bases, leaving 12 bases between them. The chain's CDR3 is CSVEQGVGYGYTI. CDR3 DNA: TGCAGCGTTGAGCAGGGCGTTGGCTATGGCTACACCATC.

This clonotype appeared a single time. This could be a read error, since a much larger clone is one nucleotide away. V is TRBV28 and J is TRBJ2-1; D is unclear. From germline, CDR1 is MDHEN and CDR2 SYDVKM. V gave up 8 bases and J gave up 1 base, with 9 bases separating them. The CDR3 length is 13 residues. The CDR3 region is CASGTESYNEQFF. The CDR3 nucleotides read TGTGCCAGCGGAACCGAGTCCTACAATGAGCAGTTCTTC.

Worth noting for this clonotype: This clone may be a read error of a much larger clone one base away. The V and J genes are TRBV4-1 and TRBJ2-2, with 9 bases that match TRBD2. Germline V gives CDR1 MGHRA, CDR2 YSYEKL. This CDR3 comprises 15 residues. The CDR3 protein is CASSYQTSGTGVLFF. As DNA, the CDR3 is TGCGCCAGCAGCTATCAGACTAGCGGCACCGGGGTGCTGTTTTTT.

This clonotype was counted only a few times. V is TRBV28 and J is TRBJ2-6; D unresolved. This CDR3 has 15 amino acids. The germline V and J ends were trimmed by 4 bases and 0 bases, with 7 bases remaining between them. CDR1 is MDHEN, CDR2 SYDVKM, per germline. CDR3 in DNA: TGTGCCAGCAGTTCCCAGAACTCTGGGGCCAACGTCCTGACTTTC. Translating it yields CASSSQNSGANVLTF.

This sequence joins TRBV18 and TRBJ1-5, with D unresolved. The CDR3 is 15 residues long. V was cut by 2 bases and J by 0 bases, with 8 bases left in between. Germline V CDR1 and CDR2: KGHSH, LQKENI. CDR3 sequence reads: CASSPVQDSNQPQHF. The CDR3 DNA sequence: TGTGCCAGCTCACCAGTGCAGGATAGCAATCAGCCCCAGCATTTT.

Regarding this clonotype: At one boundary the junction diverges from the germline segment, which might be a read error. The V call is TRBV11-2, the J call TRBJ2-1, with D possibly being TRBD2 (6 bases). Germline V gives CDR1 SGHAT, CDR2 FQNNGV. The CDR3 contains 20 residues. CDR3 loop: CVGSLDAFTGERSSYNEQFF. The CDR3 DNA reads TGTGTCGGCAGCTTAGATGCCTTCACGGGGGAGCGGAGCTCCTACAATGAGCAATTCTTC.

Comments on this clonotype: Relative to the germline gene, one junction end is altered; a read error may explain this. The chain is built from TRBV7-9 and TRBJ2-1; D is undetermined. Germline V gives CDR1 SEHNR, CDR2 FQNEAQ (reference sequence). CDR3 length: 13 amino acids. CDR3 coding DNA: TGTGCCTGCAGCATCCCCGCGCCCAATGAGCAGTTCTTC. It specifies CACSIPAPNEQFF.

A note on this clonotype: At one of its ends the junction is not consistent with the germline gene, which may arise from a read error. The chain joins TRBV11-2 to TRBJ2-6, with D perhaps TRBD2 (6 bases). CDR3 size: 16 residues. Germline V gives CDR1 SGHAT, CDR2 FQNNGV. The CDR3 bases are TGTGCCAGCAGCTCAGCTGTTCAACGCGGGGCTAACGTCCTGACTTTC. This codes for CASSSAVQRGANVLTF.

CDR3 coding DNA: TGTGCCAGCAGCCCGGGACTAGCGGGAGTTAATGAGCAGTTCTTC. Amino acid sequence: CASSPGLAGVNEQFF. The J gene is TRBJ2-1, the V gene TRBV7-3; 14 bases map to TRBD2. Germline trimming cut 5 bases from V and 7 bases from J; bases unmatched to any gene: 4. The CDR3 covers 15 residues. In germline, CDR1 is SGHTA, CDR2 FQGTGA.

This clonotype was seen only a few times. A much larger clone sits a single nucleotide away, making a read error possible. The rearrangement joins TRBV6-5 to TRBJ2-2, with D hard to call. CDR1 and CDR2 (germline): MNHEY, SVGAGI. The CDR3 consists of 15 residues. V was cut by 8 bases and J by 4 bases, with 17 bases left in between. CDR3 region: CASAPGGSTTGELFF. The CDR3 DNA reads TGTGCCAGCGCCCCGGGTGGCTCGACCACCGGGGAGCTGTTTTTT.

V gene TRBV7-8 combines with J gene TRBJ2-2; no clear D gene. Trimming shortened V by 5 bases and J by 5 bases, and 18 bases separated the two germline ends. Looked up from germline, CDR1 is SGHVS and CDR2 is FQNEAQ. The CDR3 covers 16 residues. The CDR3 DNA reads TGTGCCAGCAGCGACGACTCGTGGCGTCTGACCGGGGAGCTGTTTTTT. The encoded protein is CASSDDSWRLTGELFF.

Comment on this clonotype: A junction end diverges from the germline sequence, so it may reflect a read error. The genes are TRBV11-2 and TRBJ2-5, with D maybe TRBD2 (6 bases). This CDR3 is 13 amino acids long. Germline V gives CDR1 SGHAT, CDR2 FQNNGV. The CDR3 loop is CASSLNQEGTQYF. DNA for the CDR3: TGTGCCAGCAGCTTAAACCAGGAGGGGACCCAGTACTTT.

A word on this clonotype: Relative to the germline gene, one junction end is altered; a read error may explain this. The V gene is TRBV11-1, the J gene TRBJ2-6, with 9 bases fitting TRBD2. From germline, CDR1 is SGHAT and CDR2 FQDESV (reference sequence). The CDR3 sequence is 18 residues long. The CDR3 protein is CGSSGGRDSYYGANVLTF. DNA for the CDR3: TGTGGCAGCAGCGGCGGGAGGGACAGCTACTATGGGGCCAACGTCCTGACTTTC.

This clonotype was seen only once. An end of the junction differs from the germline gene, which may be a read error. The chain recombines TRBV29-1 with TRBJ1-5, with unresolved D. Germline CDR1 is SQVTM and CDR2 is ANQGSEA. This CDR3 contains 13 residues. CDR3 in amino acids: CSVEYASRQRQHF. The CDR3 DNA reads TGCAGCGTTGAGTATGCCTCCCGCCAGCGCCAGCATTTT. Full variable domain (outside the CDR3, taken from reference TRBV29-1 and TRBJ1-5): SAVISQKPSRDICQRGTSLTIQCQVDSQVTMMFWYRQQPGQSLTLIATANQGSEATYESGFVIDKFPISRPNLTFSTLTVSNMSPEDSSIYLCSVEYASRQRQHFGDGTRLSIL.

The gene calls are TRBV11-1 and TRBJ2-7; D is unresolved. This CDR3 is 15 amino acids long. Deletions cut 5 bases from V and 10 bases from J, with 24 bases between. Looked up from germline, CDR1 is SGHAT and CDR2 is FQDESV (reference sequence). CDR3 nucleotides: TGTGCCAGCAGCCCTCGGATAGCAGGACCACGCGAACAGTACTTC. Protein sequence: CASSPRIAGPREQYF.

Notes on this clonotype: One end of the junction is discordant with germline, which a read error may explain. This rearrangement joins TRBV6-5 to TRBJ2-7; 8 positions match TRBD2. This CDR3 contains 16 residues. Germline V gene lookup returns CDR1 MNHEY and CDR2 SVGAGI. The CDR3 DNA sequence: TGTGCCAGCCGCTCCAAGAGGGGGACTAGTGGCTACGTGCAGTACTTC. Residues: CASRSKRGTSGYVQYF.

Comment on this clonotype: A read error may produce the germline difference seen at one junction end. The CDR3 DNA reads as TGTGCCAGCAGCGCCAGGACGGGGACTCCTGGGGCCAGCGTCCTGACTTTC. It codes for CASSARTGTPGASVLTF. The chain employs TRBV11-1 and TRBJ2-6; perhaps TRBD2 as D (6 bases). Germline CDR1 reads SGHAT; CDR2 reads FQDESV (reference sequence). The CDR3 contains 17 residues.

Comment on this clonotype: No conserved phenylalanine or tryptophan ends this CDR3, so it is likely a read error. The CDR3 is CSVPGWGIGELFI. The CDR3 nucleotides read TGCAGCGTGCCAGGATGGGGGATCGGGGAGCTGTTTATT. The V and J genes are TRBV29-1 and TRBJ2-2; D possibly matches TRBD1 or TRBD2 (5 bases each). V was pared by 6 bases and J by 7 bases, with 15 bases between. Germline V lookup: CDR1 SQVTM, CDR2 ANQGSEA. The CDR3 has 13 amino acids.